These 20 T cell receptor beta chains were all obtained from the same sample, sequenced in a study of blood T cell repertoires in COVID-19. The protocol was immunoSEQ multiplex PCR, while the TCRdb copy is restricted to in-frame clones and leaves out a portion. In the table there are around 150,000 clones, around 76% of which are singletons. Sequencing was done on a sample of peripheral blood. These receptors came from a man in his fifties or sixties with acute or convalescent COVID-19.

The chain recombines TRBV28 with TRBJ2-2, with 9 bases fitting TRBD1. Germline CDR1 and CDR2: MDHEN and SYDVKM. The CDR3 spans 18 residues. V lost 6 bases, J lost 6 bases, and 17 bases stayed unmatched. The CDR3 DNA is TGTGCCAGCAGGGGGGACAGGGTCTTTCTAGACCCGCCCGGGGAGCTGTTTTTT. It yields the protein CASRGDRVFLDPPGELFF.

The chain recombines TRBV27 with TRBJ2-1; 8 positions agree with TRBD1. Trimming at V came to 11 bases and at J to 9 bases, leaving 6 bases not matched to a gene. CDR3 length equals 11 residues. Germline V gene sequence: CDR1 MNHEY, CDR2 SMNVEV (reference sequence). In DNA form, the CDR3 reads TGTGCCGTCTCAACAGGGGGTGAGCAGTTCTTC. Residues: CAVSTGGEQFF.

The rearrangement uses TRBV6-1 and TRBJ2-6, with D uncertain. V was trimmed by 0 bases and J by 2 bases, leaving 17 bases between them. Per the germline V gene, CDR1 is MNHNS and CDR2 is SASEGT. CDR3 length equals 19 residues. The CDR3: CASSEAVHVASPGANVLTF. In DNA, the CDR3 is TGTGCCAGCAGTGAAGCTGTGCACGTCGCGAGCCCTGGGGCCAACGTCCTGACTTTC.

This clone was seen a handful of times. The gene calls are TRBV10-2 and TRBJ2-1; the D gene is possibly TRBD1 (6 bases). This CDR3 spans 15 amino acids. Germline CDR1 is WSHSY and CDR2 is SAAADI. Deletions cut 1 base from V and 9 bases from J, with 16 bases between. The CDR3 region is CASSELSTGLPEQFF. The CDR3 coding sequence is TGCGCCAGCAGTGAGTTAAGCACAGGGTTGCCTGAGCAGTTCTTC.

The V call is TRBV6-5, the J call TRBJ2-7; TRBD1 is a possible D gene (8 bases). The CDR3 consists of 15 residues. The ends were cut back, 8 bases at V and 6 bases at J, with 23 bases in the middle. Germline values: CDR1 MNHEY, CDR2 SVGAGI. The CDR3 loop is CASFPGGTGQGEQYF. DNA of the CDR3: TGTGCCAGCTTTCCCGGGGGGACAGGCCAGGGCGAGCAGTACTTC.

On this clone: One end of the junction is discordant with germline, which a read error may explain. J is TRBJ1-2 and V is TRBV7-7; 8 bases align to TRBD1. Per germline, CDR1 SSHAT and CDR2 FNYEAQ (reference sequence). The CDR3 has 12 residues. Here the CDR3 reads CASSSRDRGYTF. The CDR3 DNA reads as TGTGCTAGCAGCTCCCGGGACAGGGGCTACACCTTC. The full variable domain, completed using reference TRBV7-7 and TRBJ1-2, is GAGVSQSPRYKVTKRGQDVTLRCDPISSHATLYWYQQALGQGPEFLTYFNYEAQPDKSGLPSDRFSAERPEGSISTLTIQRTEQRDSAMYRCASSSRDRGYTFGSGTRLTVV.

The sample holds a few counts of this clone. V gene TRBV7-3 combines with J gene TRBJ2-2; 16 nucleotides agree with TRBD2. Germline V gene lookup returns CDR1 SGHTA and CDR2 FQGTGA. The CDR3 length is 20 residues. After removal of 1 base from V and 4 bases from J, the junction contained 9 bases not matched to a gene. The CDR3 protein is CASSLMYGTSGRARTGELFF. The DNA for the CDR3 is TGTGCCAGCAGCTTAATGTATGGGACTAGCGGGAGGGCCCGCACCGGGGAGCTGTTTTTT.

This clone was counted a few times. This chain links TRBV3-1 (or the pseudogene TRBV3-2) with TRBJ2-1; 13 bases align to TRBD2. This CDR3 has 18 amino acids. Germline V gives CDR1 LGHDT, CDR2 YNNKEL (reference sequence). Trimming removed 1 base from V and 0 bases from J; junction bases left unmatched: 3. DNA of the CDR3: TGTGCCAGCAGCCAAGGGACTAGCGGGGGAAGCTCCTACAATGAGCAGTTCTTC. It encodes CASSQGTSGGSSYNEQFF.

V and J are TRBV3-1 (or the pseudogene TRBV3-2) and TRBJ2-2, with 13 bases identical to TRBD2. Trimming took 5 bases from V and 5 from J; bases not matched to a gene: 8. Germline lookup yields CDR1 LGHDT and CDR2 YNNKEL (reference sequence). The length of the CDR3 is 17 residues. This CDR3 reads CASSTRTSGSYTGELFF. The CDR3 DNA is TGTGCCAGCAGCACCCGGACTAGCGGGAGCTATACCGGGGAGCTGTTTTTT.

This chain links TRBV6-1 with TRBJ2-2, with D perhaps TRBD2 (6 bases). Germline V gene data show CDR1 as MNHNS and CDR2 as SASEGT. The CDR3 contains 16 residues. V lost 4 bases to trimming and J lost 5 bases, with 17 bases between them. CDR3 amino acids: CASSVEGMRKTGELFF. The CDR3 DNA reads as TGTGCCAGCAGTGTGGAGGGGATGAGGAAAACCGGGGAGCTGTTTTTT.

The rearrangement links TRBV2 to TRBJ2-3; tentatively, D is TRBD2 (6 bases). Germline V CDR1 and CDR2: SNHLY, FYNNEI. Trimming removed 6 bases from V and 2 bases from J, with 18 bases in between. The CDR3 contains 16 residues. CDR3 nucleotides: TGTGCCAGCAGCCCCGGGCTAGCGCCTTTCACAGATACGCAGTATTTT. This gives the protein CASSPGLAPFTDTQYF.

V is TRBV5-7 and J is TRBJ2-1, with 13 bases that match TRBD2. TRBV5-7 is designated an ORF whose function remains uncertain. V was clipped by 5 bases and J by 7 bases; unmatched bases: 6. The CDR3 totals 15 residues. CDR3 protein: CASRRTSGSLNEQFF. DNA for the CDR3: TGTGCCAGCAGACGGACTAGCGGGAGTTTAAATGAGCAGTTCTTC.

This rearrangement joins TRBV19 to TRBJ2-1, with 14 bases identical to TRBD2. CDR3 length: 20 amino acids. Germline V lookup: CDR1 LNHDA, CDR2 SQIVND (reference sequence). V was pared by 7 bases and J by 7 bases, with 21 bases of the junction left unmatched. CDR3 DNA sequence: TGTGCCAGTATGGGTCTTACGCGGACTAGCGGGAGGAGAAATGTGAATGAGCAGTTCTTC. This encodes CASMGLTRTSGRRNVNEQFF.

V gene TRBV6-5 combines with J gene TRBJ1-2, with TRBD1 matching 9 bases. Germline V gene data show CDR1 as MNHEY and CDR2 as SVGAGI. V lost 8 bases to trimming and J lost 2 bases; unmatched junction nucleotides: 3. The CDR3 is 13 amino acids. CDR3 amino acids: CASEDRGNYGYTF. DNA of the CDR3: TGTGCCAGCGAGGACAGGGGAAACTATGGCTACACCTTC.

V and J are TRBV6-6 and TRBJ2-7, with TRBD1 as a possible D gene (5 bases). V lost 0 bases, J lost 2 bases, and 11 bases lay in between. The CDR3 sequence is 15 residues long. Germline values: CDR1 MNHNY, CDR2 SVGAGI (reference sequence). The CDR3 loop reads CASSYSKQAPYEQYF. The CDR3 coding sequence is TGTGCCAGCAGTTACTCGAAACAGGCGCCCTACGAGCAGTACTTC.

The V call is TRBV7-9, the J call TRBJ2-7; possibly TRBD2 for D (5 bases). From germline, CDR1 is SEHNR and CDR2 FQNEAQ (reference sequence). The V and J ends lost 4 bases and 2 bases respectively, with 9 bases between them. This CDR3 is 13 amino acids long. CDR3 DNA sequence: TGTGCCAGCAGCTCCCGGGGTACCTACGAGCAGTACTTC. It is translated as CASSSRGTYEQYF. The full variable domain, with the rest looked up from reference TRBV7-9 and TRBJ2-7, is DTGVSQNPRHKITKRGQNVTFRCDPISEHNRLYWYRQTLGQGPEFLTYFQNEAQLEKSRLLSDRFSAERPKGSFSTLEIQRTEQGDSAMYLCASSSRGTYEQYFGPGTRLTVT.

V and J are TRBV7-9 and TRBJ2-1, with D possibly being TRBD1 (6 bases). CDR1 is SEHNR, CDR2 FQNEAQ, per germline (reference sequence). This CDR3 region has 15 residues. Deletions cut 4 bases from V and 1 base from J, with 11 bases between. As DNA, the CDR3 is TGTGCCAGCAGCTCTAGACAGGAATCCTACAATGAGCAGTTCTTC. As protein: CASSSRQESYNEQFF. The full variable domain, rest sourced from reference TRBV7-9 and TRBJ2-1, is DTGVSQNPRHKITKRGQNVTFRCDPISEHNRLYWYRQTLGQGPEFLTYFQNEAQLEKSRLLSDRFSAERPKGSFSTLEIQRTEQGDSAMYLCASSSRQESYNEQFFGPGTRLTVL.

The chain couples TRBV11-3 to TRBJ2-2; possibly TRBD2 for D (6 bases). V was clipped by 6 bases and J by 5 bases, with 7 bases between them. In germline, CDR1 is SGHNT, CDR2 YENEEA. This CDR3 region has 12 residues. The CDR3 reads CASRGRTGELFF. CDR3 nucleotides: TGTGCCAGCAGGGGGAGGACCGGGGAGCTGTTTTTT.

This clone appeared once. The rearrangement joins TRBV30 to TRBJ1-1; D is possibly TRBD1 (6 bases). Trimming pared 2 bases from V and 0 bases from J, leaving 7 bases between. CDR1 is GTSNPN and CDR2 is SVGIG in the germline V gene (reference sequence). The CDR3 covers 13 residues. CDR3 loop: CAWSPGVNTEAFF. The CDR3 region has the DNA TGTGCCTGGAGTCCAGGGGTGAACACTGAAGCTTTCTTT.

This clone was found a few times. The same CDR3 can be traced to other DNA sequences in this sample. This chain links TRBV29-1 with TRBJ2-5; 7 nucleotides align to TRBD2. Germline loops: CDR1 SQVTM, CDR2 ANQGSEA. J was trimmed by 5 bases and V by 6 bases; bases with no gene match: 6. This CDR3 spans 12 amino acids. The CDR3 DNA follows: TGCAGCGTAAGGGAGGGGTTGGAGACCCAGTACTTC. Translation gives CSVREGLETQYF.